The clone carrying this TCR beta chain was recorded once. The data were taken from a study of blood T cell repertoires in COVID-19. In the study overall: From the United States, Italy and Spain came samples of acute and convalescent COVID-19. The cDNA or gDNA used as material had been derived from T cells, B-cell-depleted T cells, or PBMCs.

Assay: immunoSEQ multiplex PCR; the TCRdb copy retains only in-frame clones and omits some. This table has roughly 250,000 clones, approximately 90% appearing once. Germline-derived CDR1 and CDR2 are KGHDR and SFDVKD. There are 15 residues in the CDR3. Trimming left V 5 bases short and J 3 bases short, with 14 bases between. The chain carries TRBV24-1 and TRBJ2-3; tentative D call: TRBD1 (5 bases). The sample consisted of peripheral blood. The source is a man in his sixties who had recovered from COVID-19. The CDR3, as DNA: TGTGCCACCAGTGGGAAGGGGTTGGGGACAGATACGCAGTATTTT. Translation: CATSGKGLGTDTQYF.